What follows are 23 T cell receptor beta chains derived from one specimen sequenced in a study of shared clonotypes between healthy human individuals. Some clones are missing from TCRdb's copy, which holds only in-frame ones; the method was immunoSEQ multiplex PCR. The sample includes about half a million clones, roughly 85% of them seen just once. Material for sequencing was PBMCs. These receptor sequences come from a woman aged 40 to 50 in good health. Some clones in this sample may be carry-over from other donors' samples.

The rearrangement links TRBV6-5 to TRBJ2-7; D is perhaps TRBD2 (5 bases). The CDR3 runs to 15 residues. Germline values: CDR1 MNHEY, CDR2 SVGAGI. Deletions cut 0 bases from V and 1 base from J, with 10 bases between. The CDR3, as DNA: TGTGCCAGCAGTTACTCACCCGAGGGTTCCTACGAGCAGTACTTC. Its protein product is CASSYSPEGSYEQYF.

The CDR3 DNA is TGTGCCAGCAGCCTCGGGGGGCGGAACACTGAAGCTTTCTTT. This sequence encodes CASSLGGRNTEAFF. The chain has TRBV7-8 and TRBJ1-1; tentative D call: TRBD1 (6 bases). The CDR3 runs to 14 residues. CDR1 and CDR2 (germline): SGHVS, FQNEAQ. V was pared by 5 bases and J by 1 base, with 11 bases between. The complete variable domain, with remaining parts taken from reference TRBV7-8 and TRBJ1-1, reads GAGVSQSPRYKVAKRGQDVALRCDPISGHVSLFWYQQALGQGPEFLTYFQNEAQLDKSGLPSDRFFAERPEGSVSTLKIQRTQQEDSAVYLCASSLGGRNTEAFFGQGTRLTVV.

V gene TRBV10-1 combines with J gene TRBJ2-3; no definite D call. Germline CDR1 reads WNHNN; CDR2 reads SYGVQD (reference sequence). With 9 bases removed from V and 0 bases from J, the gap between germline ends came to 13 bases. The CDR3 contains 14 residues. The CDR3 is CASSLDLSTDTQYF. Written as DNA, the CDR3 is TGCGCCAGTTCCCTGGACCTCAGCACAGATACGCAGTATTTT.

V usage is TRBV18 and J usage is TRBJ1-2; unclear D gene. The germline V and J ends were trimmed by 4 bases and 4 bases, with 10 bases remaining between them. Germline V lookup: CDR1 KGHSH, CDR2 LQKENI. This CDR3 is 13 amino acids long. CDR3 nucleotides: TGTGCCAGCTCACGGGCATCACTCTATGGCTACACCTTC. Its translation is CASSRASLYGYTF. Full variable domain (remainder filled in from reference TRBV18 and TRBJ1-2): NAGVMQNPRHLVRRRGQEARLRCSPMKGHSHVYWYRQLPEEGLKFMVYLQKENIIDESGMPKERFSAEFPKEGPSILRIQQVVRGDSAAYFCASSRASLYGYTFGSGTRLTVV.

The genes are TRBV2 and TRBJ2-1; D is possibly TRBD2 (5 bases). The CDR3 extends over 12 amino acids. The ends were cut back, 8 bases at V and 6 bases at J, with 11 bases in the middle. Germline V lookup: CDR1 SNHLY, CDR2 FYNNEI. CDR3 DNA sequence: TGTGCCAGCTCTCGGGGATTCAATGAGCAGTTCTTC. It yields the protein CASSRGFNEQFF.

As concerns this clone: This may stem from a read error, because a much larger clone lies one nucleotide away. The same CDR3 can be traced to other DNA sequences in this sample. The J gene is TRBJ1-5, the V gene TRBV29-1; a weak D match, TRBD1 (6 bases). The germline V gene encodes CDR1 SQVTM and CDR2 ANQGSEA. The CDR3 has 13 residues. Deletions cut 6 bases from V and 4 bases from J, with 13 bases between. CDR3 sequence (DNA): TGCAGCGTCGCCCAGGGGCCAAATCAGCCCCAGCATTTT. Translating it yields CSVAQGPNQPQHF.

The V gene is TRBV4-2, the J gene TRBJ2-7; weak D call: TRBD2 (6 bases). This CDR3 spans 15 amino acids. V was trimmed by 0 bases and J by 2 bases, leaving 11 bases between them. The V gene's germline CDR1 is LGHNA and CDR2 YNFKEQ. The chain's CDR3 is CASSQDRGRTYEQYF. The DNA for the CDR3 is TGTGCCAGCAGCCAAGATCGGGGGAGGACCTACGAGCAGTACTTC.

The rearrangement uses TRBV29-1 and TRBJ1-2; D call uncertain. Trimming cost V 2 bases and J 6 bases, with 7 bases left between them. Germline CDR1 reads SQVTM; CDR2 reads ANQGSEA. This CDR3 contains 11 residues. CDR3 in amino acids: CSVEQTNGYTF. For the CDR3, the DNA is TGCAGCGTTGAACAAACAAATGGCTACACCTTC. Variable domain in full (rest from reference TRBV29-1 and TRBJ1-2): SAVISQKPSRDICQRGTSLTIQCQVDSQVTMMFWYRQQPGQSLTLIATANQGSEATYESGFVIDKFPISRPNLTFSTLTVSNMSPEDSSIYLCSVEQTNGYTFGSGTRLTVV.

This clone showed up just a few times. V is TRBV29-1 and J is TRBJ2-2; D is perhaps TRBD1 (6 bases). This CDR3 has 14 amino acids. Germline V gene lookup returns CDR1 SQVTM and CDR2 ANQGSEA. V was clipped by 7 bases and J by 0 bases, with 12 bases between them. CDR3: CSGDGTPNTGELFF. CDR3 DNA: TGCAGCGGGGACGGGACACCGAACACCGGGGAGCTGTTTTTT.

The V call is TRBV6-5, the J call TRBJ1-5; D not certain. The germline gives CDR1 MNHEY, CDR2 SVGAGI. V was trimmed by 4 bases and J by 4 bases, leaving 5 bases between them. The CDR3 has 12 residues. CDR3 DNA sequence: TGTGCCAGCAGTTCCCAGAATCAGCCCCAGCATTTT. Translated: CASSSQNQPQHF.

V and J are TRBV10-3 and TRBJ1-5; 9 nucleotides align to TRBD1. The CDR3 is made up of 15 amino acids. V gave up 6 bases and J gave up 0 bases; unmatched junction bases: 3. Per germline, CDR1 ENHRY and CDR2 SYGVKD. CDR3 sequence (DNA): TGTGCCATCAGCCGGGACAGGGTTAGCAATCAGCCCCAGCATTTT. It encodes CAISRDRVSNQPQHF.

V is TRBV5-6 and J is TRBJ1-2; D remains ambiguous. The CDR3 is made up of 12 amino acids. Trimming stripped 2 bases from V and 8 bases from J, with 10 bases between. The V gene's germline CDR1 is SGHDT and CDR2 YYEEEE. The CDR3 sequence: CASSFEGSGYTF. In DNA, the CDR3 is TGTGCCAGCAGCTTCGAGGGAAGCGGCTACACCTTC.

This clone was seen ten or more times. The same CDR3 is also encoded by other DNA sequences in this sample. The chain combines TRBV9 with TRBJ2-7, with D perhaps matching TRBD2 (6 bases). V lost 0 bases and J 4 bases, leaving 17 bases between the germline ends. CDR1 and CDR2 from the germline V gene are SGDLS and YYNGEE. CDR3 size: 16 residues. The CDR3 bases are TGTGCCAGCAGCGTAGGGAGTGGATCGAGCGGGTACGAGCAGTACTTC. Translation gives CASSVGSGSSGYEQYF.

The V gene is TRBV2, the J gene TRBJ2-3; D is unresolved. The CDR3 runs 13 residues. Germline V lookup: CDR1 SNHLY, CDR2 FYNNEI. V lost 3 bases and J 1 base, leaving 5 bases between the germline ends. The CDR3 DNA reads TGTGCCAGCAGTGAGTTACGCACAGATACGCAGTATTTT. This sequence encodes CASSELRTDTQYF.

As concerns this clone: At one of its ends the junction is not consistent with the germline gene, which may arise from a read error. The chain recombines TRBV11-2 with TRBJ2-3, with TRBD1 as a possible D gene (5 bases). CDR1 SGHAT and CDR2 FQNNGV come from the germline V gene. The CDR3 has 18 residues. For the CDR3, the DNA is TGTGCCAGCAGCTCCAAGTCGGTCGGCAGATTTGTCACAGGTACGCAGTATTTT. The encoded protein is CASSSKSVGRFVTGTQYF.

The CDR3 sequence is CASSPGTSGSSYNEQFF. CDR3 nucleotides: TGTGCCAGCAGTCCAGGGACTAGCGGGAGCTCCTACAATGAGCAGTTCTTC. This chain links TRBV27 with TRBJ2-1, with TRBD2 matching over 14 bases. CDR3 length equals 17 residues. J gave up 0 bases and V 5 bases, and 3 bases lay outside the gene matches. CDR1 and CDR2 (germline): MNHEY, SMNVEV (reference sequence).

The V and J genes are TRBV2 and TRBJ2-3; D gene ambiguous. The CDR3 totals 14 residues. Germline V gives CDR1 SNHLY, CDR2 FYNNEI. Deletions cut 6 bases from V and 2 bases from J, with 12 bases between. The CDR3, as DNA: TGTGCCAGCAGAATGAGCCTGTACACAGATACGCAGTATTTT. It codes for CASRMSLYTDTQYF.

The rearrangement joins TRBV7-9 to TRBJ2-5, with a possible D match to TRBD1 (6 bases). The germline V gene has CDR1 SEHNR and CDR2 FQNEAQ (reference sequence). The CDR3 contains 12 residues. Trimming pared 8 bases from V and 0 bases from J, leaving 7 bases between. Here the CDR3 reads CASRDNQETQYF. In DNA, the CDR3 is TGTGCCAGCCGGGACAACCAAGAGACCCAGTACTTC.

The chain carries TRBV19 and TRBJ1-1, with 8 bases identical to TRBD1. Trimming at V came to 6 bases and at J to 1 base, leaving 7 bases not matched to a gene. The CDR3 is 15 amino acids. Germline CDR1 reads LNHDA; CDR2 reads SQIVND (reference sequence). The CDR3 bases are TGTGCCAGTAGACCCGCGGGACAGGCGAACACTGAAGCTTTCTTT. As protein: CASRPAGQANTEAFF.

The chain recombines TRBV25-1 with TRBJ1-6; no clear D. The V gene's germline CDR1 is MGHDK and CDR2 SYGVNS. The CDR3 is made up of 15 amino acids. The V end lost 1 base, the J end lost 7 bases, and 11 bases lay between the germline ends. The CDR3 sequence is CASSESTPKNSPLHF. In nucleotides, the CDR3 is TGTGCCAGCAGTGAATCGACACCGAAGAATTCACCCCTCCACTTT.

This chain connects TRBV2 to TRBJ2-1, with TRBD1 matching over 8 bases. Germline loops: CDR1 SNHLY, CDR2 FYNNEI. The CDR3 length is 13 residues. The V segment lost 6 bases and the J segment 9 bases; nucleotides outside the gene matches: 7. The CDR3 loop is CASRVQGVTEQFF. CDR3 DNA sequence: TGTGCCAGCAGGGTACAGGGGGTGACTGAGCAGTTCTTC.

The genes are TRBV5-6 and TRBJ1-2, with TRBD1 matching 7 bases. CDR3 size: 15 residues. In germline, CDR1 is SGHDT, CDR2 YYEEEE. V lost 5 bases, J lost 4 bases, and 11 bases stayed unmatched. This CDR3 reads CASSYDRVGAYGYTF. CDR3 bases: TGTGCCAGCAGTTATGACAGGGTTGGCGCCTATGGCTACACCTTC.

As to this clone: This same CDR3 is encoded by further DNA sequences in the sample. The chain employs TRBV5-1 and TRBJ2-1; 11 bases map to TRBD2. The CDR3 runs 15 residues. Losses at the gene ends were 1 base for V and 4 bases for J; bases not matched to a gene: 1. The germline gives CDR1 SGHRS, CDR2 YFSETQ. The CDR3 reads CASSLTSGSYNEQFF. Here the CDR3 DNA reads TGCGCCAGCAGCTTGACTAGCGGGAGTTACAATGAGCAGTTCTTC.